One and the same sample provided the 30 T cell receptor beta chains below, sequenced in a study of PD-L1 blockade in urothelial cancer (dated by TCRdb to about 2017). The library was produced with the immunoSEQ multiplex PCR assay. In TCRdb, the immuneACCESS table is reduced to in-frame sequences with V and J assigned. These tables do not hold every clone; where another copy was compared, an unresolved V gene accounts for under half, and the others remain unexplained. The sample table holds about 100,000 clones, of which about 89% were seen once. Approximately 0.88% of the sample belongs to the ten largest clones. The sequences come from PBMCs, collected around atezolizumab (anti-PD-L1) treatment. These receptors were obtained from a woman at least 80 years old with urothelial cancer.

Regarding this clone: Other DNA sequences of this sample code for an identical CDR3. The gene calls are TRBV30 and TRBJ2-1; tentatively, D is TRBD2 (6 bases). V was clipped by 5 bases and J by 10 bases, with 9 bases between them. The CDR3 sequence is 10 residues long. Germline V lookup: CDR1 GTSNPN, CDR2 SVGIG (reference sequence). CDR3 coding DNA: TGTGCCTGGGGAGGGCTCGAGCAGTTCTTC. The encoded protein is CAWGGLEQFF. The whole variable domain, remainder taken from reference TRBV30 and TRBJ2-1, is SQTIHQWPATLVQPVGSPLSLECTVEGTSNPNLYWYRQAAGRGLQLLFYSVGIGQISSEVPQNLSASRPQDRQFILSSKKLLLSDSGFYLCAWGGLEQFFGPGTRLTVL.

This sequence joins TRBV6-5 and TRBJ1-5; D may be TRBD1 (6 bases). Per the germline V gene, CDR1 is MNHEY and CDR2 is SVGAGI. Trimming left V 6 bases short and J 0 bases short, with 12 bases between. The CDR3 runs 15 residues. The CDR3 DNA reads TGTGCCAGCAGATTCAGGGGAGATAGCAATCAGCCCCAGCATTTT. Residues: CASRFRGDSNQPQHF.

CDR3 loop: CASSSHRGTEAFF. In nucleotides, the CDR3 is TGTGCCAGCAGCTCCCACAGGGGCACTGAAGCTTTCTTT. The chain combines TRBV11-3 with TRBJ1-1, with TRBD1 identical over 7 bases. The CDR3 totals 13 residues. Germline V gene sequence: CDR1 SGHNT, CDR2 YENEEA. V was pared by 4 bases and J by 4 bases, with 3 bases of the junction left unmatched.

The rearrangement uses TRBV27 and TRBJ2-3; D remains ambiguous. This CDR3 is built from 13 residues. Trimming cost V 4 bases and J 6 bases, with 11 bases left between them. Looked up from germline, CDR1 is MNHEY and CDR2 is SMNVEV (reference sequence). The CDR3 DNA reads as TGTGCCAGCAGTTCCCAGAACGGGGATACGCAGTATTTT. Its translation: CASSSQNGDTQYF.

The V and J genes are TRBV19 and TRBJ2-7, with TRBD1 matching 7 bases. Losses at the gene ends were 4 bases for V and 2 bases for J; bases not matched to a gene: 8. The CDR3 runs to 15 residues. The germline CDR1 and CDR2 sequences are LNHDA and SQIVND (reference sequence). This CDR3 reads CASSTSQGSAYEQYF. CDR3 nucleotide sequence: TGTGCCAGTAGTACCTCACAGGGGTCGGCCTACGAGCAGTACTTC.

CDR3 bases: TGTGCCAGTAGTATAGATCGTGTCGGAGGAGGAGATACGCAGTATTTT. This translates into CASSIDRVGGGDTQYF. The rearrangement links TRBV19 to TRBJ2-3; tentative D call: TRBD2 (5 bases). V was clipped by 0 bases and J by 5 bases, with 15 bases between them. CDR1 LNHDA and CDR2 SQIVND come from the germline V gene (reference sequence). CDR3 length equals 16 residues.

This CDR3 reads CASTVPLAGGTEQFF. DNA for the CDR3: TGTGCCAGCACCGTTCCCCTAGCGGGAGGCACTGAGCAGTTCTTC. This chain links TRBV28 with TRBJ2-1; 11 positions agree with TRBD2. In germline, CDR1 is MDHEN, CDR2 SYDVKM. V lost 7 bases and J lost 9; bases outside the gene matches: 11. The CDR3 runs to 15 residues.

The genes are TRBV28 and TRBJ2-7; 15 bases are a match to TRBD2. V shed 3 bases and J 5 bases; nucleotides not matched to a gene: 5. Germline-derived CDR1 and CDR2 are MDHEN and SYDVKM. The CDR3 runs 16 residues. Here the CDR3 reads CASSFIGTSGRNEQYF. The DNA of the CDR3 is TGTGCCAGCAGTTTTATTGGGACTAGCGGGAGGAACGAGCAGTACTTC.

The V call is TRBV6-6, the J call TRBJ2-1; D perhaps matches TRBD2 (7 bases). In germline, CDR1 is MNHNY, CDR2 SVGAGI (reference sequence). The CDR3 spans 15 residues. The V gene lost 8 bases and the J gene lost 7 bases, with 21 bases spanning the gap. The CDR3 sequence is CASGGAGERVNEQFF. The CDR3 DNA is TGTGCCAGCGGGGGGGCGGGAGAGCGGGTTAATGAGCAGTTCTTC.

CDR3 DNA sequence: TGTGCCAGCTCCCCGGAGACGGGACACTTTAACACTGAAGCTTTCTTT. Translation gives CASSPETGHFNTEAFF. The chain combines TRBV18 with TRBJ1-1; possible D gene TRBD1, 6 bases. Germline V CDR1 and CDR2: KGHSH, LQKENI. The V end was cut by 6 bases, the J end by 2 bases, with 19 bases between. The CDR3 spans 16 residues.

The rearrangement joins TRBV18 to TRBJ2-7; TRBD1 aligns across 7 bases. The length of the CDR3 is 14 residues. Germline V gene data show CDR1 as KGHSH and CDR2 as LQKENI. V was pared by 5 bases and J by 4 bases, with 8 bases of the junction left unmatched. CDR3 in amino acids: CASSAGTAFYEQYF. The DNA of the CDR3 is TGTGCCAGCTCAGCAGGGACAGCATTTTACGAGCAGTACTTC.

A few counts support this clone. This chain joins TRBV9 and TRBJ1-2; perhaps TRBD1 as D (6 bases). CDR1 is SGDLS, CDR2 YYNGEE, per germline. V shed 4 bases and J shed 0 bases, with 13 bases lying between them. The CDR3 consists of 15 residues. CDR3: CASSQQQGSNYGYTF. The CDR3 DNA reads as TGTGCCAGCAGCCAGCAACAGGGTTCTAACTATGGCTACACCTTC.

V is TRBV27 and J is TRBJ1-5; 9 bases are a match to TRBD1. Germline V lookup: CDR1 MNHEY, CDR2 SMNVEV (reference sequence). The CDR3 has 14 amino acids. V shed 6 bases and J 5 bases; nucleotides not matched to a gene: 5. CDR3 coding DNA: TGTGCCAGCAGCTTCGGACAGGGGCATCAGCCCCAGCATTTT. Its protein product is CASSFGQGHQPQHF.

V is TRBV6-1 and J is TRBJ2-5; 7 bases map to TRBD1. Trimming cost V 3 bases and J 1 base; bases outside gene matches: 8. CDR1 is MNHNS and CDR2 is SASEGT in the germline V gene. There are 16 residues in the CDR3. CDR3 in amino acids: CASSESAGGTQETQYF. The CDR3 DNA reads TGTGCCAGCAGTGAGAGTGCAGGGGGTACCCAAGAGACCCAGTACTTC.

The V gene is TRBV18, the J gene TRBJ2-2; tentatively, D is TRBD2 (6 bases). This CDR3 is built from 13 residues. The V end lost 3 bases, the J end lost 7 bases, and 9 bases lay between the germline ends. Germline-derived CDR1 and CDR2 are KGHSH and LQKENI. CDR3 protein: CASSPAGRGELFF. The DNA for the CDR3 is TGTGCCAGCTCACCTGCGGGACGCGGGGAGCTGTTTTTT.

The rearrangement joins TRBV7-9 to TRBJ2-3; D unclear. Germline-derived CDR1 and CDR2 are SEHNR and FQNEAQ (reference sequence). The V gene lost 5 bases and the J gene lost 4 bases, with 7 bases spanning the gap. The CDR3 spans 12 residues. The CDR3 region is CASSPRADTQYF. In DNA form, the CDR3 reads TGTGCCAGCAGCCCTAGAGCAGATACGCAGTATTTT.

This clone was detected a few times. The rearrangement joins TRBV19 to TRBJ1-3; no firm D call. This CDR3 is built from 13 residues. V lost 7 bases and J 0 bases, leaving 7 bases between the germline ends. Looked up from germline, CDR1 is LNHDA and CDR2 is SQIVND (reference sequence). In DNA form, the CDR3 reads TGTGCCAGTACCGACAACTCTGGAAACACCATATATTTT. This translates into CASTDNSGNTIYF. Variable domain in full (rest from reference TRBV19 and TRBJ1-3): DGGITQSPKYLFRKEGQNVTLSCEQNLNHDAMYWYRQDPGQGLRLIYYSQIVNDFQKGDIAEGYSVSREKKESFPLTVTSAQKNPTAFYLCASTDNSGNTIYFGEGSWLTVV.

This chain connects TRBV27 to TRBJ2-5; 7 bases are shared with TRBD2. The CDR3 contains 15 residues. Trimming took 6 bases from V and 2 from J; bases not matched to a gene: 9. Germline V gene lookup returns CDR1 MNHEY and CDR2 SMNVEV (reference sequence). CDR3 amino acids: CASRSSGMGQETQYF. The CDR3 bases are TGTGCCAGCAGATCCAGCGGGATGGGGCAAGAGACCCAGTACTTC.

V and J are TRBV7-9 and TRBJ1-2, with a weak D call TRBD1 (6 bases). Germline V gene sequence: CDR1 SEHNR, CDR2 FQNEAQ (reference sequence). There are 12 residues in the CDR3. V shed 1 base and J shed 13 bases, with 13 bases lying between them. CDR3 amino acids: CASSLENRVATF. CDR3 bases: TGTGCCAGCAGCTTAGAAAACAGGGTGGCCACCTTC.

The genes are TRBV19 and TRBJ2-1, with 9 bases that match TRBD1. CDR1 and CDR2 (germline): LNHDA, SQIVND (reference sequence). The trim removed 3 bases at V and 1 base at J, leaving 7 bases unmatched. The CDR3 loop spans 17 amino acids. In DNA form, the CDR3 reads TGTGCCAGTAGTATTTCCTGGGACAGGGTGTCCTACAATGAGCAGTTCTTC. Its protein product is CASSISWDRVSYNEQFF.

This chain connects TRBV5-4 to TRBJ1-2, with TRBD1 matching over 7 bases. CDR3 size: 14 residues. CDR1 and CDR2 from the germline V gene are SGHNT and YYREEE (reference sequence). Trimming at V came to 4 bases and at J to 5 bases, leaving 8 bases not matched to a gene. Here the CDR3 DNA reads TGTGCCAGCAGCCCGCAGGGGGACCAATATGGCTACACCTTC. This translates into CASSPQGDQYGYTF.

The J gene is TRBJ1-4, the V gene TRBV28, with 8 bases identical to TRBD1. This CDR3 region has 15 residues. Germline V gene data show CDR1 as MDHEN and CDR2 as SYDVKM. V dropped 2 bases and J dropped 8; count of bases not matched to a gene: 7. CDR3 in DNA: TGTGCCAGCAGTTTAGGAGGAACAGGGGGGGAAAAACTGTTTTTT. Its translation: CASSLGGTGGEKLFF. The full variable domain, with the rest looked up from reference TRBV28 and TRBJ1-4, is DVKVTQSSRYLVKRTGEKVFLECVQDMDHENMFWYRQDPGLGLRLIYFSYDVKMKEKGDIPEGYSVSREKKERFSLILESASTNQTSMYLCASSLGGTGGEKLFFGSGTQLSVL.

V is TRBV6-1 and J is TRBJ2-3; D call uncertain. Trimming took off 6 bases at V and 3 bases at J, with 16 bases between the two ends. Looked up from germline, CDR1 is MNHNS and CDR2 is SASEGT. The CDR3 contains 15 residues. Here the CDR3 DNA reads TGTGCCAGCAGGACCCCCGGGTATGGAACAGATACGCAGTATTTT. Its translation is CASRTPGYGTDTQYF.

This rearrangement joins TRBV5-6 to TRBJ1-2; 9 bases line up with TRBD1. Germline V lookup: CDR1 SGHDT, CDR2 YYEEEE. The junction had 6 bases not matched to a gene; V was cut back by 2 bases and J by 4 bases. This CDR3 has 15 residues. CDR3 protein: CASSLRQGGSYGYTF. In DNA, the CDR3 is TGTGCCAGCAGCTTACGACAGGGGGGTAGCTATGGCTACACCTTC.

The rearrangement uses TRBV6-1 and TRBJ1-2, with no clear D. Germline CDR1 MNHNS, CDR2 SASEGT. This CDR3 has 14 residues. Deletions cut 1 base from V and 12 bases from J, with 18 bases between. This CDR3 is CASSEGGGRSLNTF. CDR3 sequence (DNA): TGTGCCAGCAGTGAAGGAGGCGGCCGGTCTTTGAACACCTTC.

CDR3 protein: CASASSRASGAYEQYF. The CDR3 DNA is TGTGCCAGCGCTTCCTCAAGGGCTAGCGGGGCCTACGAGCAGTACTTC. The chain is built from TRBV2 and TRBJ2-7; 9 nucleotides agree with TRBD2. The CDR3 runs to 16 residues. Trimming removed 8 bases from V and 2 bases from J; junction bases left unmatched: 13. Germline V gene lookup returns CDR1 SNHLY and CDR2 FYNNEI.

The genes are TRBV5-5 and TRBJ1-5, with D perhaps matching TRBD1 (6 bases). CDR1 and CDR2 from the germline V gene are SGHKS and YYEKEE (reference sequence). CDR3 length equals 16 residues. V dropped 4 bases and J dropped 7 bases, with 21 bases sitting between them. The CDR3 region has the DNA TGTGCCAGCAGCGTCACCCCTACAGGGACGGGACAGCCCCAGCATTTT. Translation gives CASSVTPTGTGQPQHF.

The chain couples TRBV18 to TRBJ1-1; perhaps TRBD1 as D (6 bases). With 8 bases removed from V and 5 bases from J, the gap between germline ends came to 21 bases. CDR1 KGHSH and CDR2 LQKENI come from the germline V gene. CDR3 length equals 15 residues. This CDR3 reads CASQGSRGGATEAFF. The CDR3 DNA sequence: TGTGCCAGCCAGGGGTCGAGGGGAGGGGCGACTGAAGCTTTCTTT.

A single count supports this clone. The chain joins TRBV25-1 to TRBJ2-5, with 8 positions matching TRBD1. V dropped 2 bases and J dropped 5; count of bases not matched to a gene: 4. This CDR3 has 14 amino acids. Germline CDR1 is MGHDK and CDR2 is SYGVNS. CDR3 in DNA: TGTGCCAGCAGTGAACAGGGGGCAGGGGAGACCCAGTACTTC. This encodes CASSEQGAGETQYF.

V and J are TRBV12-5 and TRBJ1-2, with TRBD1 as a possible D gene (5 bases). The CDR3 totals 17 residues. The germline gives CDR1 LGHNT, CDR2 FRNRAP. Trimming shortened V by 0 bases and J by 8 bases, and 22 bases separated the two germline ends. In nucleotides, the CDR3 is TGTGCTAGTGGTTTGGTATCCGGGGGGATCAGGGAAGAAGGCTACACCTTC. It specifies CASGLVSGGIREEGYTF.